The TCR beta chain under discussion was sequenced for a study of control samples from healthy donors and cancer patients (dated by TCRdb to about 2020). V is shortened by 4 bases, J by 4 bases, and the region joining them spans 9 bases. Including cysteine and phenylalanine, the CDR3 has 13 amino acids. The kept DNA is CDR3 alone, 39 bases in frame from the first base. According to the germline V gene (reference sequence), CDR1 reads SEHNR and CDR2 reads FQNEAQ. To note about this clone: Its antigen has not been determined. No base qualities exist here, and no much larger clone lies one base off it.

Receptor libraries were prepared by the immunoSEQ multiplex PCR assay. Held by TCRdb, this immuneACCESS table contains in-frame sequences only and omits some clones. Under half of the omission traces to an unresolved V gene where checked; the cause of the rest is unknown. The sample table holds about 130,000 clones, of which about 88% were seen once. The biggest ten clones account for roughly 3.2% of the sample. Sequencing was done on a sample of blood. This TCR was recovered from a middle-aged man in good health. The receptor chain draws on TRBV7-9 and TRBJ2-3; the D gene is possibly TRBD1 or TRBD2, with 5 bases matching each. CDR3 sequence: CASSSRGPDTQYF. DNA sequence: TGTGCCAGCAGCTCGAGGGGTCCAGATACGCAGTATTTT.